This T cell receptor (beta chain) was sequenced in a study of graft-versus-host responses after intestinal transplantation. Study-wide results and caveats: Circulating GvH clones peaking coincided with falling HvG clones soon after transplant. Researchers found GvH clones in recipient marrow, and some showed up first in ileum or blood. Some patients had graft-donor T cell macrochimerism, and their allografts showed high graft-versus-host to host-versus-graft clonal ratios.

Trimming removed 8 bases at V and 4 bases at J, with 12 bases between. The length of the CDR3 is 12 residues. Germline lookup yields CDR1 MNHEY and CDR2 SVGAGI. The repertoire was sequenced with immunoSEQ multiplex PCR; TCRdb's copy has only in-frame clones and lacks some. The table shows approximately 85,000 clones, with approximately 90% occurring only once. With respect to this clone: Antigen: not known.

The sequencing here drew on unstimulated CD8+ T cells sorted from spleen or lymph node cells, taken before transplant. V and J are TRBV6-5 and TRBJ2-7, with D perhaps matching TRBD2 (5 bases). This receptor was identified in a human donor who was the organ donor for an intestinal transplant. The CDR3 loop reads CASGSFGYEQYF. The CDR3 DNA reads TGTGCCAGCGGGAGTTTTGGGTACGAGCAGTACTTC.